Below, 20 T cell receptor beta chains from the same sample are listed, as sequenced in a study of response to subunit inactivated influenza vaccine. TCRdb re-analysed the RT-PCR reads in MiXCR, keeping a single row per CDR3 protein. The sample holds a few hundred thousand distinct CDR3 sequences, 7.2% seen once. The source material was PBMCs from blood, sampled around 2 years after vaccination. The receptors here all came from a man between 45 and 75 years old who received an inactivated influenza vaccine.

The V call is TRBV19, the J call TRBJ2-2; 10 bases align to TRBD1. Germline values: CDR1 LNHDA, CDR2 SQIVND (reference sequence). CDR3 length equals 15 residues. Losses at the gene ends were 6 bases for V and 5 bases for J; bases not matched to a gene: 6. The CDR3 is CASSRTGGSTGELFF. The CDR3 DNA reads as TGTGCCAGTAGCCGGACAGGGGGATCGACCGGGGAGCTGTTTTTT.

This clonotype was detected ten times or more. The rearrangement uses TRBV24-1 and TRBJ2-5, with D tentatively TRBD1 (5 bases). Germline V gene data show CDR1 as KGHDR and CDR2 as SFDVKD. Trimming pared 3 bases from V and 0 bases from J, leaving 13 bases between. The CDR3 runs 16 residues. CDR3 sequence: CATSDRSGHNQETQYF. In DNA, the CDR3 is TGTGCCACCAGTGATCGAAGTGGACACAACCAAGAGACCCAGTACTTC.

This clonotype was counted a few times. This rearrangement joins TRBV9 to TRBJ1-2; tentatively, D is TRBD1 (6 bases). The CDR3 loop spans 16 amino acids. Germline V lookup: CDR1 SGDLS, CDR2 YYNGEE. Trimming removed 0 bases at V and 1 base at J, with 13 bases between. CDR3 sequence (DNA): TGTGCCAGCAGCGTAGAGGGGGACTCTAGTAACTATGGCTACACCTTC. Protein: CASSVEGDSSNYGYTF. The full variable domain, with the rest looked up from reference TRBV9 and TRBJ1-2, is DSGVTQTPKHLITATGQRVTLRCSPRSGDLSVYWYQQSLDQGLQFLIQYYNGEERAKGNILERFSAQQFPDLHSELNLSSLELGDSALYFCASSVEGDSSNYGYTFGSGTRLTVV.

This rearrangement joins TRBV5-1 to TRBJ2-1; 8 bases fit TRBD2. The V gene end was trimmed by 5 bases and the J gene end by 7 bases; junction bases not matched to a gene: 14. The CDR3 is made up of 16 amino acids. Germline-derived CDR1 and CDR2 are SGHRS and YFSETQ. CDR3 region: CASSREPGLVPNEQFF. CDR3 nucleotides: TGCGCCAGCAGTCGCGAACCGGGACTAGTCCCAAATGAGCAGTTCTTC.

This clonotype was seen only a few times. The chain has TRBV20-1 and TRBJ2-1; D possibly corresponds to TRBD2 (6 bases). Germline V gene lookup returns CDR1 DFQATT and CDR2 SNEGSKA (reference sequence). The CDR3 totals 13 residues. Trimming pared 5 bases from V and 9 bases from J, leaving 17 bases between. The CDR3 is CSASRRRDGEQFF. The CDR3 coding sequence is TGCAGTGCTTCTCGTAGGCGGGATGGTGAGCAGTTCTTC.

Only a few counts were recorded for this clonotype. The V gene is TRBV5-1, the J gene TRBJ2-7; D is possibly TRBD1 (6 bases). Germline V CDR1 and CDR2: SGHRS, YFSETQ. The V and J ends lost 2 bases and 6 bases respectively, with 12 bases between them. The CDR3 sequence is 13 residues long. The DNA of the CDR3 is TGCGCCAGCAGCTTACAGGGTGACGGCGAGCAGTACTTC. This gives the protein CASSLQGDGEQYF.

This chain connects TRBV14 to TRBJ2-7; D not certain. The CDR3 is 12 amino acids. Germline CDR1 SGHDN, CDR2 FVKESK. Deletions cut 1 base from V and 4 bases from J, with 5 bases between. The CDR3 region has the DNA TGTGCCAGCAGCCAAGCAGCTTACGAGCAGTACTTC. Translation gives CASSQAAYEQYF. The full variable domain, its missing parts supplied by reference TRBV14 and TRBJ2-7, is EAGVTQFPSHSVIEKGQTVTLRCDPISGHDNLYWYRRVMGKEIKFLLHFVKESKQDESGMPNNRFLAERTGGTYSTLKVQPAELEDSGVYFCASSQAAYEQYFGPGTRLTVT.

This clonotype was counted a few times. This chain links TRBV10-3 with TRBJ1-4, with TRBD1 matching 7 bases. The CDR3 contains 15 residues. CDR1 is ENHRY, CDR2 SYGVKD, per germline. V lost 11 bases, J lost 5 bases, and 14 bases stayed unmatched. The CDR3, as DNA: TGTGCCTCCAATCGTGGGGGGACAGAGAATGAAAAACTGTTTTTT. Translated, it gives CASNRGGTENEKLFF.

This clonotype occurred many times. The chain employs TRBV7-2 and TRBJ2-7, with D maybe TRBD2 (6 bases). The CDR3 loop spans 15 amino acids. Deletions cut 4 bases from V and 2 bases from J, with 15 bases between. Germline CDR1 SGHTA, CDR2 FQGNSA. The CDR3 DNA reads TGTGCCAGCAGCTCAAGAGCGGGCGCCACCTACGAGCAGTACTTC. This gives the protein CASSSRAGATYEQYF.

The table lists this clonotype with many counts. The DNA of the CDR3 is TGCAGCGTAACAGCAGACACCGGGGAGCTGTTTTTT. Translation: CSVTADTGELFF. V and J are TRBV29-1 and TRBJ2-2; unclear D gene. V was pared by 6 bases and J by 3 bases, with 8 bases between. This CDR3 has 12 amino acids. Per germline, CDR1 SQVTM and CDR2 ANQGSEA.

This clonotype was seen a few times. The rearrangement uses TRBV11-2 and TRBJ2-7; 9 nucleotides align to TRBD1. Germline-derived CDR1 and CDR2 are SGHAT and FQNNGV. The trim removed 8 bases at V and 2 bases at J, leaving 7 bases unmatched. The CDR3 spans 14 residues. The CDR3 DNA reads TGTGCCAGCTCCTGGGGGACAGGGCCCTACGAGCAGTACTTC. Protein: CASSWGTGPYEQYF.

This chain links TRBV20-1 with TRBJ2-3; the D call may be TRBD1 or TRBD2 (5 bases each). CDR1 is DFQATT and CDR2 is SNEGSKA in the germline V gene (reference sequence). The length of the CDR3 is 15 residues. Trimming cost V 6 bases and J 2 bases, with 18 bases left between them. CDR3 sequence: CSAPPLSGPTDTQYF. In DNA form, the CDR3 reads TGCAGTGCCCCTCCCCTCTCGGGACCCACAGATACGCAGTATTTT.

The chain employs TRBV7-9 and TRBJ2-6; 8 bases map to TRBD1. The V gene end was trimmed by 8 bases and the J gene end by 0 bases; junction bases not matched to a gene: 9. Germline CDR1 reads SEHNR; CDR2 reads FQNEAQ (reference sequence). The CDR3 is 17 amino acids. This chain's CDR3 is CASRGQGPTSGANVLTF. The CDR3 DNA reads as TGTGCCAGCCGAGGACAGGGACCTACCTCTGGGGCCAACGTCCTGACTTTC.

The table lists this clonotype with many counts. This chain uses TRBV5-1 with TRBJ2-7; D is possibly TRBD1 (6 bases). The V gene lost 7 bases and the J gene lost 5 bases, with 10 bases spanning the gap. Germline values: CDR1 SGHRS, CDR2 YFSETQ. This CDR3 spans 11 amino acids. CDR3 region: CASGNRDEQYF. The CDR3 DNA sequence: TGCGCCAGCGGAAACAGGGACGAGCAGTACTTC. Combining the CDR3 with reference TRBV5-1 and TRBJ2-7 gives the whole variable domain KAGVTQTPRYLIKTRGQQVTLSCSPISGHRSVSWYQQTPGQGLQFLFEYFSETQRNKGNFPGRFSGRQFSNSRSEMNVSTLELGDSALYLCASGNRDEQYFGPGTRLTVT.

This clonotype was seen a few times. The chain links TRBV20-1 to TRBJ1-5; tentative D call: TRBD1 (5 bases). Looked up from germline, CDR1 is DFQATT and CDR2 is SNEGSKA (reference sequence). Trimming took off 0 bases at V and 11 bases at J, with 11 bases between the two ends. CDR3 length equals 12 residues. As DNA, the CDR3 is TGCAGTGCTAGAGATCGACTGGGGGCCCAGCATTTT. Translation: CSARDRLGAQHF.

The rearrangement joins TRBV20-1 to TRBJ1-1; D remains unclear. Germline assignment: CDR1 DFQATT and CDR2 SNEGSKA (reference sequence). This CDR3 has 13 amino acids. V gave up 6 bases and J gave up 4 bases, with 15 bases separating them. This chain's CDR3 is CSAPAFVGTEAFF. CDR3 nucleotides: TGCAGTGCACCAGCGTTCGTCGGCACTGAAGCTTTCTTT.

This clonotype turned up a few times. J is TRBJ2-7 and V is TRBV12-3 or TRBV12-4; D ambiguous. The CDR3 spans 13 residues. V was trimmed by 2 bases and J by 2 bases, leaving 7 bases between them. The CDR3 DNA is TGTGCCAGCAGTTTAACAAGGACCTACGAGCAGTACTTC. Protein product: CASSLTRTYEQYF.

The chain is built from TRBV6-1 and TRBJ2-5; 7 nucleotides align to TRBD1. The CDR3 totals 15 residues. Trimming cost V 6 bases and J 5 bases; bases outside gene matches: 12. The germline gives CDR1 MNHNS, CDR2 SASEGT. This CDR3 reads CASSRTNRGMETQYF. The CDR3 nucleotides are TGTGCCAGCAGCCGAACGAACAGGGGTATGGAGACCCAGTACTTC.

Ten or more counts support this clonotype. This chain connects TRBV10-2 to TRBJ1-1; the D is unclear. V was cut by 0 bases and J by 10 bases, with 6 bases left in between. CDR1 WSHSY and CDR2 SAAADI come from the germline V gene. CDR3 length: 11 residues. In DNA form, the CDR3 reads TGCGCCAGCAGTGAGTCGAGTCTAGCTTTCTTT. Its protein is CASSESSLAFF.

The J gene is TRBJ2-7, the V gene TRBV5-1; 11 bases map to TRBD2. CDR1 is SGHRS and CDR2 is YFSETQ in the germline V gene. The CDR3 spans 14 residues. V lost 5 bases and J lost 6; bases outside the gene matches: 7. The CDR3 loop is CASRNSGGAPEQYF. Here the CDR3 DNA reads TGCGCCAGCAGAAATAGCGGGGGGGCTCCCGAGCAGTACTTC. The full variable domain, completed using reference TRBV5-1 and TRBJ2-7, is KAGVTQTPRYLIKTRGQQVTLSCSPISGHRSVSWYQQTPGQGLQFLFEYFSETQRNKGNFPGRFSGRQFSNSRSEMNVSTLELGDSALYLCASRNSGGAPEQYFGPGTRLTVT.